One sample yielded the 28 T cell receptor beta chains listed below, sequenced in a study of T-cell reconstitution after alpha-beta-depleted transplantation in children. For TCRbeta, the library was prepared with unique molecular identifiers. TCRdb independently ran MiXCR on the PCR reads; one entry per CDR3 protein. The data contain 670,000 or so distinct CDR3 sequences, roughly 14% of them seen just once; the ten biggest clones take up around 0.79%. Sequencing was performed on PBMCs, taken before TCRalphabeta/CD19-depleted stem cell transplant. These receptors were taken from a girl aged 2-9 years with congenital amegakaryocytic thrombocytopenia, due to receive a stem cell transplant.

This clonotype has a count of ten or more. The CDR3 DNA is TGTGCCAGCAGCATTGGACTAGCGGGAGTGGGTGAGCAGTTCTTC. This gives the protein CASSIGLAGVGEQFF. The chain recombines TRBV7-3 with TRBJ2-1, with 13 bases fitting TRBD2. The length of the CDR3 is 15 residues. V lost 5 bases to trimming and J lost 9 bases; unmatched junction nucleotides: 7. The germline V gene encodes CDR1 SGHTA and CDR2 FQGTGA.

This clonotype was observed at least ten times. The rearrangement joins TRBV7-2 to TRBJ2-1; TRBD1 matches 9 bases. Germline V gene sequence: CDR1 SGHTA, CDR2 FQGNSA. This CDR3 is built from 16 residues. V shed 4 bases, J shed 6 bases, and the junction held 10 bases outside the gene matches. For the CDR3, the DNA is TGTGCCAGCAGCTCCCAGGGGGGACAGGGCTTCAATGAGCAGTTCTTC. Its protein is CASSSQGGQGFNEQFF.

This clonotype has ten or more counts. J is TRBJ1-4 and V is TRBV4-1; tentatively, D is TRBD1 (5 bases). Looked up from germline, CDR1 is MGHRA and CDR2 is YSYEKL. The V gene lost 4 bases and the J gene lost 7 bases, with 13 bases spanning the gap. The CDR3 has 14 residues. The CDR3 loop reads CASSREVGGEKLFF. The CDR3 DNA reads TGCGCCAGCAGCCGGGAGGTGGGGGGTGAAAAACTGTTTTTT.

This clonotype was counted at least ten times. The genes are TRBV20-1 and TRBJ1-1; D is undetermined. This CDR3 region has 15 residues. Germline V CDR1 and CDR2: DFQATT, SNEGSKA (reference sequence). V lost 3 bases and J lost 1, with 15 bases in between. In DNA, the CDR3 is TGCAGTGCTAGTACCCAGAGCGTGGGGAACACTGAAGCTTTCTTT. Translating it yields CSASTQSVGNTEAFF.

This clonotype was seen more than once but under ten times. The CDR3 DNA reads TGTGCCAGCAGTTTAGTGTCCGGGGGCTACGAGCAGTACTTC. Its translation is CASSLVSGGYEQYF. The chain employs TRBV12-3 or TRBV12-4 and TRBJ2-7; D might be TRBD2 (6 bases). Between the trimmed V and J ends, which lost 1 base and 3 bases, there was a span of 10 bases. The CDR3 totals 14 residues.

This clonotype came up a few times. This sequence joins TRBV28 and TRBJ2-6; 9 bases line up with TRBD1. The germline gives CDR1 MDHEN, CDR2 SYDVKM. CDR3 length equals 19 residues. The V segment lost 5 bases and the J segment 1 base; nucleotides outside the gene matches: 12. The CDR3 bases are TGTGCCAGCAGTCCTACGGGACAGGGTAAAAGGTCTGGGGCCAACGTCCTGACTTTC. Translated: CASSPTGQGKRSGANVLTF.

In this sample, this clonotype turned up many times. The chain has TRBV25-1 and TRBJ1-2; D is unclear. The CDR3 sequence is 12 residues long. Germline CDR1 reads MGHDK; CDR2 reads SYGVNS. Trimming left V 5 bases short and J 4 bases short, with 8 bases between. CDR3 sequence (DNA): TGTGCCAGCAGTTACAGCAGCTATGGCTACACCTTC. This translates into CASSYSSYGYTF.

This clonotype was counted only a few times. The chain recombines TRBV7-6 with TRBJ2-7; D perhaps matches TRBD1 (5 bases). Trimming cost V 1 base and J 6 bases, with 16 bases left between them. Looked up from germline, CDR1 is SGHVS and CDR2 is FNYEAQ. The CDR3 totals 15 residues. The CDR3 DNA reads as TGTGCCAGCAGCTTAGGCGTAGGGGTTAGGCGCGAGCAGTACTTC. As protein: CASSLGVGVRREQYF.

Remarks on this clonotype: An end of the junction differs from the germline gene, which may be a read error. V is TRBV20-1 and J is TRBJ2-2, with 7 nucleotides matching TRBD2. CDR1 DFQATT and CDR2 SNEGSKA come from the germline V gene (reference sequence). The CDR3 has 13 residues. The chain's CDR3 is CSGAGPNTGELSF. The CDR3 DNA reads TGCAGCGGAGCGGGGCCCAACACCGGGGAGCTGTCTTTT.

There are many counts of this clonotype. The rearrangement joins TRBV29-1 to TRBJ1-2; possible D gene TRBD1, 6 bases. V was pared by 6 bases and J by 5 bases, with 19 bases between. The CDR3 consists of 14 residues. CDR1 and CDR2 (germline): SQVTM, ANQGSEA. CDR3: CSVERTGMAYGYTF. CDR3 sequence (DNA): TGCAGCGTCGAGCGAACAGGGATGGCTTATGGCTACACCTTC.

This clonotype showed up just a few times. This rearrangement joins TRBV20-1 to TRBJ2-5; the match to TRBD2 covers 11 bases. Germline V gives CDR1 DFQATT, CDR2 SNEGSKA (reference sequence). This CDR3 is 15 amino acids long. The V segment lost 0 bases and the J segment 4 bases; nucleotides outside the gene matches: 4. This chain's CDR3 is CSARDPGTSGETQYF. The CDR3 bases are TGCAGTGCTAGAGACCCCGGGACTAGCGGAGAGACCCAGTACTTC.

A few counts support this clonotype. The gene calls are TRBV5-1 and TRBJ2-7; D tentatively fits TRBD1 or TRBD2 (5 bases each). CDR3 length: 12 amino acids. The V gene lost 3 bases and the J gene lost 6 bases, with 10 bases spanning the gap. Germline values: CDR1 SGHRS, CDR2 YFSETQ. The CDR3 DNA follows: TGCGCCAGCAGCTCCGACGGGGCCGAGCAGTACTTC. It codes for CASSSDGAEQYF.

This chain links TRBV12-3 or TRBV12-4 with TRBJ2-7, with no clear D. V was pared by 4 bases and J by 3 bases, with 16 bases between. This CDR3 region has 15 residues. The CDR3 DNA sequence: TGTGCCAGCAGTTCGCGAGAAAGGACGGTCTACGAGCAGTACTTC. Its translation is CASSSRERTVYEQYF.

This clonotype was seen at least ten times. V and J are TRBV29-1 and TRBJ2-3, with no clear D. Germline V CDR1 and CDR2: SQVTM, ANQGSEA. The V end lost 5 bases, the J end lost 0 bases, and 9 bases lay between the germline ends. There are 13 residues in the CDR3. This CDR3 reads CSVPDISTDTQYF. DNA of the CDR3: TGCAGCGTTCCAGACATTAGCACAGATACGCAGTATTTT.

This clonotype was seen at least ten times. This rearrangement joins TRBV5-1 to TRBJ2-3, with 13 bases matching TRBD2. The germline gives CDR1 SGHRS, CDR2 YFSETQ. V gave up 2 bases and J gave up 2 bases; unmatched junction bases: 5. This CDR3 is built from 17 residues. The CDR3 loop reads CASSFGLAGATTDTQYF. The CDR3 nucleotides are TGCGCCAGCAGCTTTGGACTAGCGGGAGCTACCACAGATACGCAGTATTTT.

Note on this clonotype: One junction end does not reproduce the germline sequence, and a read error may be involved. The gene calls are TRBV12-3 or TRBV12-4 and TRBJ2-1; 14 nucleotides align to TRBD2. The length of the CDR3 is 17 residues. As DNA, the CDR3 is TGTGCCAGCAGCCTGGGACTAGCGGGAGTGGTCGACAATGAGCAGTCCTTC. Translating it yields CASSLGLAGVVDNEQSF.

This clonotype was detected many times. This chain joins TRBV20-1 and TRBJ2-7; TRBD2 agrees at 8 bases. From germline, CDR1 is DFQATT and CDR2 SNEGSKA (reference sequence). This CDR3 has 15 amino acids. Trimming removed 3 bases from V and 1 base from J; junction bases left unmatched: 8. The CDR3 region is CSASFLLAGSYEQYF. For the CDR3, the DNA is TGCAGTGCTAGTTTTCTCCTAGCGGGTTCCTACGAGCAGTACTTC.

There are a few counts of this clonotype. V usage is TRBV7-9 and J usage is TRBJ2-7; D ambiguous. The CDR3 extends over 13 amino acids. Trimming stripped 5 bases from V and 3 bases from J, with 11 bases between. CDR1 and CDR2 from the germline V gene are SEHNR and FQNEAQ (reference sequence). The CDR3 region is CASSQTSDYEQYF. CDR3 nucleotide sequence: TGTGCCAGCAGCCAAACGAGCGACTACGAGCAGTACTTC.

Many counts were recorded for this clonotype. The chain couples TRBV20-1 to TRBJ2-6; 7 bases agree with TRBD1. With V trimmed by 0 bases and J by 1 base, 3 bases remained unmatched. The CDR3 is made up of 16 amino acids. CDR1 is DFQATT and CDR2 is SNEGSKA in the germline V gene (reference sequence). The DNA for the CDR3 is TGCAGTGCTAGAGACGACAGGGCTTCTGGGGCCAACGTCCTGACTTTC. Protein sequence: CSARDDRASGANVLTF.

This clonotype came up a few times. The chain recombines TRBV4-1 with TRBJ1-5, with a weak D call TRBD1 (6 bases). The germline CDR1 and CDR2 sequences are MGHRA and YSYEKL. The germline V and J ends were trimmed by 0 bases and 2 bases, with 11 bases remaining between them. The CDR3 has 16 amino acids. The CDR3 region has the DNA TGCGCCAGCAGCCAAGACAGGACAGTCCGCAATCAGCCCCAGCATTTT. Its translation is CASSQDRTVRNQPQHF.

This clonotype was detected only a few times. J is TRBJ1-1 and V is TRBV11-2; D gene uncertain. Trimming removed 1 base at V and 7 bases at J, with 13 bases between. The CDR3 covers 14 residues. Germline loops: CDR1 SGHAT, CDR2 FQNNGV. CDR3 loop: CASSLAPGLNEAFF. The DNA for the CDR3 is TGTGCCAGCAGCTTAGCCCCGGGGTTGAATGAAGCTTTCTTT.

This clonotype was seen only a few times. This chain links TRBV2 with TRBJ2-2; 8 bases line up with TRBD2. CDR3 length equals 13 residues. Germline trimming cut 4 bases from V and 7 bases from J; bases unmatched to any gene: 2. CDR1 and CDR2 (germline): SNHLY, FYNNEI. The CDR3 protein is CASSGTSFGELFF. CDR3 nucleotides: TGTGCCAGCAGTGGGACTAGCTTCGGGGAGCTGTTTTTT. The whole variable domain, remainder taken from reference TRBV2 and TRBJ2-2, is EPEVTQTPSHQVTQMGQEVILRCVPISNHLYFYWYRQILGQKVEFLVSFYNNEISEKSEIFDDQFSVERPDGSNFTLKIRSTKLEDSAMYFCASSGTSFGELFFGEGSRLTVL.

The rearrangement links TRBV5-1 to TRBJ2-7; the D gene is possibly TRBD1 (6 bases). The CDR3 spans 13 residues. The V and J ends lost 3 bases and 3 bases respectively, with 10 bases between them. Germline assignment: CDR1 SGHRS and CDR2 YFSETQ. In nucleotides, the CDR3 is TGCGCCAGCAGCTCGACAGGATTCTACGAGCAGTACTTC. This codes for CASSSTGFYEQYF.

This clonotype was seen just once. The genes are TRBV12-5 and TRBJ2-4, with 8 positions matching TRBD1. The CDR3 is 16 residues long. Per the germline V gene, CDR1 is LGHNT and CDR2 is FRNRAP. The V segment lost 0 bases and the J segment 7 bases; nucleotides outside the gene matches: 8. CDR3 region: CASGLVWQGAVNIQYF. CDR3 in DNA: TGTGCTAGTGGTTTGGTATGGCAGGGGGCCGTTAACATTCAGTACTTC.

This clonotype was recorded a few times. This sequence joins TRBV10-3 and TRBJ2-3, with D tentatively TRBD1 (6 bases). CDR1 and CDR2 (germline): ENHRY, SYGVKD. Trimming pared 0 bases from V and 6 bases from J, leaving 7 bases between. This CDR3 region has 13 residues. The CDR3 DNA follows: TGTGCCATCAGTGAGTCGGGGGCGGATACGCAGTATTTT. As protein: CAISESGADTQYF.

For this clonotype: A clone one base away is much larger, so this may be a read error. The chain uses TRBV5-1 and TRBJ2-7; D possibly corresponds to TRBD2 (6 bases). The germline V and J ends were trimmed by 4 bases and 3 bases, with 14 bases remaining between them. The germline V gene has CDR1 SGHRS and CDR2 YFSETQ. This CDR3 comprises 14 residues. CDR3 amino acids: CASSGGTFYYEQYF. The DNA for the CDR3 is TGCGCCAGCAGCGGCGGGACGTTCTACTACGAGCAGTACTTC.

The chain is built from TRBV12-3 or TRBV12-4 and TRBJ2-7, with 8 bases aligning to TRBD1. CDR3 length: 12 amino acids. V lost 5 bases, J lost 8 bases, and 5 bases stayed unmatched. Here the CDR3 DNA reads TGTGCCAGCAGTCCGGACAGGGATAAGCAGTACTTC. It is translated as CASSPDRDKQYF.

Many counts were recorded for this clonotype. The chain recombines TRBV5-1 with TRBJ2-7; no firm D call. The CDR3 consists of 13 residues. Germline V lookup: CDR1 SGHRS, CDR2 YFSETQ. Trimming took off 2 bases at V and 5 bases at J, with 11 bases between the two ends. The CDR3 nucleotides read TGCGCCAGCAGCTTAACTACCGACCACGAGCAGTACTTC. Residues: CASSLTTDHEQYF.